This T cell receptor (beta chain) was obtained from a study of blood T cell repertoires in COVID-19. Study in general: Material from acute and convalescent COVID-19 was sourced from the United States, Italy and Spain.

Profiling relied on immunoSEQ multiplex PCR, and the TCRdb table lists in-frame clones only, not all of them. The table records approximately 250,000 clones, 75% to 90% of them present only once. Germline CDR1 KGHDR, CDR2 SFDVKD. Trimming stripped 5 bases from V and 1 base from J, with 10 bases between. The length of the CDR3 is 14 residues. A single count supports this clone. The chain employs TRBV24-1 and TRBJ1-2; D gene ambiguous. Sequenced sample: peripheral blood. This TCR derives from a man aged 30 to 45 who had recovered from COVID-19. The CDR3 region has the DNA TGTGCCACCAGTGCCTCCCCCTTTAACTATGGCTACACCTTC. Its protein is CATSASPFNYGYTF.